A single sample is the source of the 9 T cell receptor beta chains below, sequenced in a study of shared clonotypes between healthy human individuals. Sequencing was performed with immunoSEQ multiplex PCR; in TCRdb, only in-frame clones are kept and a portion is missing. The table includes 2,500,000 or so clones, approximately 93% detected once. The specimen was naive CD4+ T cells from PBMCs. This sample's subset: CD45RA+ positively selected. Receptors were obtained from a young man in good health. Some clones in this sample may be carry-over from other donors' samples.

The chain links TRBV5-4 to TRBJ2-7; perhaps TRBD2 as D (5 bases). CDR1 SGHNT and CDR2 YYREEE come from the germline V gene (reference sequence). V gave up 0 bases and J gave up 5 bases, with 15 bases separating them. This CDR3 region has 15 residues. The CDR3 loop is CASSLGRTGYNEQYF. The CDR3 DNA sequence: TGTGCCAGCAGCTTGGGAAGGACGGGGTACAACGAGCAGTACTTC.

The chain links TRBV19 to TRBJ2-5; 8 positions match TRBD2. Germline V lookup: CDR1 LNHDA, CDR2 SQIVND (reference sequence). The V and J ends lost 0 bases and 5 bases, in that order; junction bases with no gene match: 11. This CDR3 contains 17 residues. The DNA for the CDR3 is TGTGCCAGTAGTATAGACGGGAGGGCCGATAATCGGGAGACCCAGTACTTC. Translating gives CASSIDGRADNRETQYF. The full variable domain, its missing parts supplied by reference TRBV19 and TRBJ2-5, is DGGITQSPKYLFRKEGQNVTLSCEQNLNHDAMYWYRQDPGQGLRLIYYSQIVNDFQKGDIAEGYSVSREKKESFPLTVTSAQKNPTAFYLCASSIDGRADNRETQYFGPGTRLLVL.

The rearrangement links TRBV28 to TRBJ1-2; 9 bases map to TRBD1. CDR1 is MDHEN, CDR2 SYDVKM, per germline. The ends lost 5 bases at V and 4 bases at J; junction bases unmatched: 11. The CDR3 extends over 16 amino acids. The CDR3 DNA is TGTGCCAGCAGTCCAGGCGGCTTGGACAGGGGCTATGGCTACACCTTC. Its protein is CASSPGGLDRGYGYTF.

The V and J genes are TRBV18 and TRBJ2-6; no reliable D call. The CDR3 runs 16 residues. From germline, CDR1 is KGHSH and CDR2 LQKENI. The germline V and J ends were trimmed by 2 bases and 0 bases, with 8 bases remaining between them. CDR3 loop: CASSPTPHSGANVLTF. The DNA of the CDR3 is TGTGCCAGCTCACCAACCCCGCACTCTGGGGCCAACGTCCTGACTTTC.

This sequence joins TRBV28 and TRBJ1-6; D remains unclear. Deletions cut 3 bases from V and 0 bases from J, with 12 bases between. The germline CDR1 and CDR2 sequences are MDHEN and SYDVKM. The CDR3 extends over 17 amino acids. The CDR3 loop reads CASSFFGSSSYNSPLHF. DNA for the CDR3: TGTGCCAGCAGTTTTTTTGGATCCAGCTCCTATAATTCACCCCTCCACTTT.

This clone was seen only once. V and J are TRBV5-1 and TRBJ1-1; weak D call: TRBD1 (6 bases). The germline V and J ends were trimmed by 3 bases and 5 bases, with 14 bases remaining between them. Per the germline V gene, CDR1 is SGHRS and CDR2 is YFSETQ. The CDR3 covers 14 residues. For the CDR3, the DNA is TGCGCCAGCAGCTCGGAGGGGAGGGGGACTGAAGCTTTCTTT. Translated, it gives CASSSEGRGTEAFF.

The chain employs TRBV9 and TRBJ2-1; the match to TRBD2 covers 8 bases. The CDR3 has 15 residues. V dropped 4 bases and J dropped 4; count of bases not matched to a gene: 7. Per germline, CDR1 SGDLS and CDR2 YYNGEE. The CDR3 protein is CASSPLAGPYNEQFF. The CDR3 DNA is TGTGCCAGCAGCCCCCTAGCGGGTCCGTACAATGAGCAGTTCTTC.

V gene TRBV7-3 combines with J gene TRBJ1-1; tentative D call: TRBD1 (6 bases). CDR1 is SGHTA, CDR2 FQGTGA, per germline. This CDR3 spans 15 amino acids. Trimming took off 4 bases at V and 5 bases at J, with 17 bases between the two ends. CDR3 sequence (DNA): TGTGCCAGCAGCTCCCGCGGACAGAGGAGGACTGAAGCTTTCTTT. Its translation is CASSSRGQRRTEAFF.

V and J are TRBV7-8 and TRBJ2-2; 7 nucleotides line up with TRBD2. This CDR3 has 17 residues. CDR1 and CDR2 (germline): SGHVS, FQNEAQ. The J segment lost 3 bases and the V segment lost 5 bases, leaving 12 bases of the junction unmatched. As DNA, the CDR3 is TGTGCCAGCAGCCCTAGTACGGGGGGTGTGCACACCGGGGAGCTGTTTTTT. This translates into CASSPSTGGVHTGELFF. The full variable domain, with the rest looked up from reference TRBV7-8 and TRBJ2-2, is GAGVSQSPRYKVAKRGQDVALRCDPISGHVSLFWYQQALGQGPEFLTYFQNEAQLDKSGLPSDRFFAERPEGSVSTLKIQRTQQEDSAVYLCASSPSTGGVHTGELFFGEGSRLTVL.